The 11 T cell receptor beta chains reported below all come from one sample, sequenced in a study of CD8 T cells in ankylosing spondylitis. TCRdb ran MiXCR on the 5' RACE reads and lists one entry per CDR3 protein. The sample carries 230,000 or so distinct CDR3 sequences, 20% to 30% recorded once. The specimen sequenced was blood, either unsorted or a sorted T cell fraction (not recorded which). These TCRs come from a male donor with ankylosing spondylitis or in good health (not recorded which).

The J gene is TRBJ1-4, the V gene TRBV6-5; TRBD1 agrees at 7 bases. Losses at the gene ends were 0 bases for V and 8 bases for J; bases not matched to a gene: 6. Germline CDR1 is MNHEY and CDR2 is SVGAGI. The CDR3 contains 15 residues. CDR3: CASSYSTGFGEKLFF. The CDR3 nucleotides read TGTGCCAGCAGTTACTCGACAGGGTTTGGGGAAAAACTGTTTTTT.

The CDR3 spells CASSEDRGPDTQYF. The CDR3 DNA follows: TGTGCCAGCAGTGAGGATAGGGGACCAGATACGCAGTATTTT. The chain is built from TRBV2 and TRBJ2-3, with D perhaps matching TRBD1 or TRBD2 (5 bases each). The CDR3 has 14 amino acids. Trimming left V 3 bases short and J 4 bases short, with 11 bases between. CDR1 is SNHLY and CDR2 is FYNNEI in the germline V gene.

The chain couples TRBV6-5 to TRBJ2-5, with unresolved D. The V end was cut by 2 bases, the J end by 2 bases, with 21 bases between. This CDR3 has 18 amino acids. Germline V gives CDR1 MNHEY, CDR2 SVGAGI. CDR3 DNA: TGTGCCAGCAGTTACCGCCAGCACCTCGGCGGTCTGCAAGAGACCCAGTACTTC. Translated, it gives CASSYRQHLGGLQETQYF.

CDR3 coding DNA: TGCAGTGCTCAGCGGGGGGTCAGGCCAACTCCCCCAGAGACCCAGTACTTC. This gives the protein CSAQRGVRPTPPETQYF. This sequence joins TRBV20-1 and TRBJ2-5; 9 bases are shared with TRBD2. CDR3 length: 17 amino acids. Trimming removed 5 bases from V and 4 bases from J; junction bases left unmatched: 17. Germline CDR1 is DFQATT and CDR2 is SNEGSKA (reference sequence).

This clonotype was seen a handful of times. A much larger clone differs by one base, so this may be a read error. The chain employs TRBV20-1 and TRBJ2-3; D tentatively reads TRBD1 or TRBD2 (5 bases each). The V gene's germline CDR1 is DFQATT and CDR2 SNEGSKA (reference sequence). The CDR3 contains 13 residues. The CDR3 nucleotides read TGCAGTGTTAGAGAGGGCAGGGTAGATACGCAGTATTTT. It translates to CSVREGRVDTQYF.

This clonotype was seen ten or more times. V gene TRBV20-1 combines with J gene TRBJ2-2; D call uncertain. The germline gives CDR1 DFQATT, CDR2 SNEGSKA (reference sequence). The CDR3 covers 14 residues. Trimming pared 6 bases from V and 0 bases from J, leaving 11 bases between. The CDR3 region has the DNA TGCAGTGCCCCCCGGACCTCGAACACCGGGGAGCTGTTTTTT. Amino acid sequence: CSAPRTSNTGELFF.

This chain joins TRBV6-5 and TRBJ1-4; D might be TRBD1 (6 bases). V gave up 6 bases and J gave up 6 bases, with 14 bases separating them. Germline V lookup: CDR1 MNHEY, CDR2 SVGAGI. There are 14 residues in the CDR3. The chain's CDR3 is CASSYREFDEKLFF. DNA of the CDR3: TGTGCCAGCAGCTACAGGGAATTCGATGAAAAACTGTTTTTT.

V is TRBV6-5 and J is TRBJ1-2; a weak D match, TRBD1 (6 bases). V was pared by 5 bases and J by 8 bases, with 15 bases between. This CDR3 comprises 13 residues. CDR1 MNHEY and CDR2 SVGAGI come from the germline V gene. This chain's CDR3 is CASSNTGRSGYTF. Written as DNA, the CDR3 is TGTGCCAGCAGTAACACAGGGAGGAGCGGCTACACCTTC.

The chain is built from TRBV6-5 and TRBJ2-3; D assignment may be TRBD1 or TRBD2 (5 bases each). The CDR3 contains 16 residues. Deletions cut 3 bases from V and 3 bases from J, with 16 bases between. Looked up from germline, CDR1 is MNHEY and CDR2 is SVGAGI. CDR3 DNA: TGTGCCAGCAGTTATCAGGGAGACCGGCGTACAGATACGCAGTATTTT. Protein sequence: CASSYQGDRRTDTQYF.

At least ten counts were recorded for this clonotype. V usage is TRBV18 and J usage is TRBJ1-2, with TRBD1 matching over 8 bases. The CDR3 totals 14 residues. CDR1 and CDR2 (germline): KGHSH, LQKENI. Unmatched junction bases numbered 6, after V lost 3 bases and J lost 6 bases. DNA of the CDR3: TGTGCCAGCTCACCGGGCAGGGGGCTGGATGGCTACACCTTC. The encoded protein is CASSPGRGLDGYTF.

This clonotype was counted ten times or more. The chain has TRBV12-3 or TRBV12-4 and TRBJ2-5, with no clear D. CDR3 size: 11 residues. V was pared by 4 bases and J by 4 bases, with 4 bases between. CDR3 region: CASSSRETQYF. CDR3 DNA sequence: TGTGCCAGCAGTTCTAGAGAGACCCAGTACTTC.